Below, one T cell receptor beta chain is given with its context. What this receptor recognizes is not known. No base quality information exists; no much larger clone differs at one position. These data originate in a study of blood T cell repertoires in COVID-19 (dated by TCRdb to 2018 to 2021). For the study in its entirety: The collaborator samples originated in the United States, Italy and Spain and spanned the acute and convalescent phases of COVID-19. Deeply sampled blood TCRbeta repertoires from subjects exposed to, actively infected with, or recovered from COVID-19 were included in the dataset. Where available, HLA class I and class II types were obtained from metadata supplied by the sample provider rather than from assay-based typing. Sample metadata almost always included a de-identified subject ID, COVID-19 status, age in years and sex. Samples came from the ongoing ImmuneRACE study (first 160 participants) plus 1,254 subjects from 6 global collaborators. The repertoires were released in a freely available public database meant as a resource for research on the immune response to SARS-CoV-2. The prospective study material was composed of cDNA or gDNA derived from T cells, B-cell-depleted T cells, or PBMCs.

Trimming removed 5 bases from V and 6 bases from J, leaving 12 bases between the germline ends. The germline V gene yields MNHEY for CDR1 and SVGAGI for CDR2. The CDR3, from cysteine to phenylalanine, totals 13 residues. CDR3 DNA only is kept here, 39 bases in frame from base 1. The immunoSEQ Assay, a bias-controlled multiplex PCR, was used to amplify TCRbeta CDR3 regions from genomic DNA. Under the source paper's analysis protocol: The number of nucleated cells in each sample was estimated from the amplification of reference gene primers within the assay. To quantify the absolute abundance of each unique TCRbeta CDR3 rearrangement, sequence reads were collapsed and filtered. For each sample, productive Simpson clonality was calculated as the square root of Simpson's diversity index over productive rearrangements. The immuneACCESS repertoire file appears here via TCRdb, limited to in-frame rearrangements. These files lack a portion of the clones; in checked studies, under half of the deficit traces to unresolved V genes, and the cause of the others is not known. The DNA was the basis for D and trimming; V, J and clone size are from that table. For this sample there are 90,000 to 110,000 clones; around 74% appear just once. The top ten hold approximately 19% of the sample.

The collaborating institutions used their own protocols to collect whole blood in K2EDTA tubes. For TCRbeta analysis, collaborator samples were shipped as frozen whole blood, as isolated PBMCs, or as DNA extracted from either sample type. General conclusions and limits of the study: Clinical and demographic metadata were provided uncurated, with the amount varying by source and participant.

Here the chain combines TRBV6-5 and TRBJ2-3; matching of 6 bases hints at TRBD1 as the D gene. The source material was peripheral blood. The source is a woman in her seventies with acute or convalescent COVID-19. The CDR3 corresponds to CASSQGHADTQYF. The nucleotides are TGTGCCAGCAGTCAGGGACACGCCGATACGCAGTATTTT.